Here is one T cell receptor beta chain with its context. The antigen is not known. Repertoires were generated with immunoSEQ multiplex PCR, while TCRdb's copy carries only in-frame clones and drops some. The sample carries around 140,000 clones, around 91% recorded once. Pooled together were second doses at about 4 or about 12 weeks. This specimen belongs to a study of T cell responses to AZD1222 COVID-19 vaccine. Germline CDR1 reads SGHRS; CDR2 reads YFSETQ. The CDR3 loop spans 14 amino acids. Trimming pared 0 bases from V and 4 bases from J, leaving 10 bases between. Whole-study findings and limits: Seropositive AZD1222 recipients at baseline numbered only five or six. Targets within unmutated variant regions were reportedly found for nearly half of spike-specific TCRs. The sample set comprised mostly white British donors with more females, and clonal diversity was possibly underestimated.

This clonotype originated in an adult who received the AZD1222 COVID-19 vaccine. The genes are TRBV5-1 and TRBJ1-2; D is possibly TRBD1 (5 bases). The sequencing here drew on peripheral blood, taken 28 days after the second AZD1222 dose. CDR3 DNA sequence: TGCGCCAGCAGCTTGGGGGGACTTGGCTATGGCTACACCTTC. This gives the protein CASSLGGLGYGYTF.